This T cell receptor (beta chain) was profiled in a study of blood T cell repertoires in COVID-19. In the study overall: Both acute and convalescent COVID-19 samples were obtained from the United States, Italy and Spain. T cells, B-cell-depleted T cells, or PBMCs supplied cDNA or gDNA.

The CDR3 spans 15 residues. With 3 bases clipped from V and 7 bases from J, the junction kept 7 bases outside the gene matches. Germline CDR1 is MNHEY and CDR2 is SVGAGI. Source study methods: Amplification with reference gene primers provided the estimates of nucleated cell counts. Clones were read by immunoSEQ multiplex PCR, and TCRdb kept only the in-frame ones, dropping some. Clonal size and the V and J genes are those of that table, whereas D and trimming came from the DNA. This sample yields approximately 140,000 clones, of which about 91% are seen a single time; 28% belongs to the top ten. The chain links TRBV6-5 to TRBJ1-5; 9 positions agree with TRBD1. Sequenced input: peripheral blood. The receptor was isolated from a human donor in a cohort sampled during active COVID-19. CDR3 in amino acids: CASSYSGTGHQPQHF. DNA for the CDR3: TGTGCCAGCAGTTATAGCGGGACAGGGCACCAGCCCCAGCATTTT.